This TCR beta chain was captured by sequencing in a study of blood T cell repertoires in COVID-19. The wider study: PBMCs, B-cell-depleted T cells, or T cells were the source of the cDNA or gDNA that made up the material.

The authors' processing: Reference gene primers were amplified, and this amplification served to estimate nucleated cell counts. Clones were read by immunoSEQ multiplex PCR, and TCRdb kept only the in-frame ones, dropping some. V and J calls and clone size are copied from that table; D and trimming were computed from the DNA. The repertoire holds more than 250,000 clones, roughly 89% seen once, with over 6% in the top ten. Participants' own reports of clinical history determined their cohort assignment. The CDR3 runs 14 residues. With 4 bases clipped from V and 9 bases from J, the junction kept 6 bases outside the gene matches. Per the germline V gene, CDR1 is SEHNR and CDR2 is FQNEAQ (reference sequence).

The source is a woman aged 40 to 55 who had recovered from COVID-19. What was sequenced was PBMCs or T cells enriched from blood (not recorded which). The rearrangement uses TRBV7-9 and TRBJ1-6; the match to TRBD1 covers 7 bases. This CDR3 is CASSSRQGGSPLHF. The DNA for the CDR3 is TGTGCCAGCAGCTCGCGACAGGGTGGTTCACCCCTCCACTTT.